The sequence of this T cell receptor beta chain was determined in a study of low-dose radiotherapy and immunotherapy resistance in tumors. At the level of the study: For Cohort 1, fractions of 0.5 Gy were given every 2 weeks, reaching 6.5 Gy overall.

This sample's time point: before trial treatment. Low-dose radiotherapy, low-dose cyclophosphamide, aspirin, ipilimumab and nivolumab were all given to the donors. With 3 bases clipped from V and 6 bases from J, the junction kept 4 bases outside the gene matches. The CDR3 sequence is 13 residues long. Germline V gives CDR1 SQVTM, CDR2 ANQGSEA. Ten or more counts support this clonotype. TRAV- and TRBV-specific primers primed first-strand cDNA, covering alpha and beta chains. The authors amplified TCRs for 20 to 25 PCR cycles with a constant-region primer and a V-primer adapter. A single record per CDR3 protein comes from TCRdb applying MiXCR to the reads. The profile covers 70,000 to 90,000 distinct CDR3 sequences, with around 17% appearing a single time and less than 3% taken by the ten largest.

This material consisted of PBMCs, taken before treatment. The clonotype was recovered from a male donor with prostate cancer. The chain couples TRBV29-1 to TRBJ2-7, with 11 bases identical to TRBD1. CDR3 sequence: CSVDPGTGGEQYF. CDR3 DNA sequence: TGCAGCGTTGACCCCGGGACAGGGGGCGAGCAGTACTTC.